This entry concerns a single TCR beta chain. V dropped 3 bases and J dropped 4; count of bases not matched to a gene: 6. The CDR3 runs to 14 residues. Germline V gene sequence: CDR1 SQVTM, CDR2 ANQGSEA. Participants' reported clinical history set cohort assignment. People in the exposed group encountered a COVID-19 case within 2 weeks before entering the study. The sample belongs to a study of blood T cell repertoires in COVID-19. Study summary: Sample material is recorded as cDNA or gDNA derived from T cells, B-cell-depleted T cells, or PBMCs.

Original processing methods: Estimated nucleated cell counts came from reference gene primer amplification. The assay was immunoSEQ multiplex PCR, and TCRdb's table has in-frame clones only and misses some. Clone size and the V and J calls come from that table; the DNA yielded D and trimming. The top ten hold about 1% of the sample, which has 250,000 or so clones, around 89% seen once. Source material: PBMCs or T cells enriched from blood (not recorded which). The chain links TRBV29-1 to TRBJ2-5; TRBD1 aligns across 9 bases. The TCR comes from a middle-aged man who had been exposed to COVID-19. CDR3 region: CSVDMTGGIETQYF. The CDR3 DNA reads as TGCAGCGTTGATATGACAGGGGGGATAGAGACCCAGTACTTC.